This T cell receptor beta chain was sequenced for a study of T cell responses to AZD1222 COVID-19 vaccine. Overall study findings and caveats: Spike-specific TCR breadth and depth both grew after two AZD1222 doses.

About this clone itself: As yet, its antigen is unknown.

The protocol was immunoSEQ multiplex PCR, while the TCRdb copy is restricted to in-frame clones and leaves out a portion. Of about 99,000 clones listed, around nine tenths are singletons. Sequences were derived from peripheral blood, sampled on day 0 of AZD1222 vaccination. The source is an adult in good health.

CDR3 sequence: CASSQSPAGNTDTQYF. For the CDR3, the DNA is TGTGCCAGCAGCCAGAGCCCAGCGGGGAACACAGATACGCAGTATTTT. The chain links TRBV3-1 (or the pseudogene TRBV3-2) to TRBJ2-3; 7 bases match TRBD2. The CDR3 totals 16 residues. V shed 3 bases and J 2 bases; nucleotides not matched to a gene: 8. Looked up from germline, CDR1 is LGHDT and CDR2 is YNNKEL (reference sequence).